This T cell receptor beta chain comes out of a study of technical replicates of blood from a handful of donors. Clones were sequenced by immunoSEQ multiplex PCR, and TCRdb holds only the in-frame ones, with some missing. The sample holds 65,000 to 85,000 clones; roughly 98% are singletons and the top ten take roughly 0.15%. What was sequenced was T cells isolated from PBMCs. The receptor was derived from a human donor in good health.

Written as DNA, the CDR3 is TGTGCCAGCAGCCACTTTAGGACAGGGTCCACAGATACGCAGTATTTT. Protein product: CASSHFRTGSTDTQYF. The chain combines TRBV14 with TRBJ2-3, with 8 positions matching TRBD1. Germline CDR1 reads SGHDN; CDR2 reads FVKESK. The trim removed 3 bases at V and 2 bases at J, leaving 7 bases unmatched. CDR3 length equals 16 residues. The full variable domain, completed using reference TRBV14 and TRBJ2-3, is EAGVTQFPSHSVIEKGQTVTLRCDPISGHDNLYWYRRVMGKEIKFLLHFVKESKQDESGMPNNRFLAERTGGTYSTLKVQPAELEDSGVYFCASSHFRTGSTDTQYFGPGTRLTVL.